Shown below are 29 T cell receptor beta chains from a single sample sequenced in a study of blood T cell repertoires in COVID-19 (dated by TCRdb to 2019 to 2021). Libraries came from the immunoSEQ multiplex PCR assay. TCRdb holds this immuneACCESS table with in-frame rearrangements only. Some clones are missing; in checked studies, unresolved V genes explain under half, and the rest has no known cause. The sample data list some 110,000 clones, and around 74% of these were observed just once. The top ten hold about 6% of the sample. Sequencing input: peripheral blood. These receptors were obtained from an elderly man with COVID-19, enrolled during active disease.

The chain carries TRBV6-1 and TRBJ2-1; D is perhaps TRBD1 (6 bases). V was cut by 2 bases and J by 11 bases, with 16 bases left in between. Germline-derived CDR1 and CDR2 are MNHNS and SASEGT. The CDR3 consists of 14 residues. The DNA for the CDR3 is TGTGCCAGCAGTGAACCTGGGCAGGGGACCCAGCAGTTCTTC. Its translation is CASSEPGQGTQQFF.

This clone was counted between two and nine times. V gene TRBV19 combines with J gene TRBJ1-6; 7 bases agree with TRBD1. CDR1 is LNHDA, CDR2 SQIVND, per germline (reference sequence). The CDR3 contains 15 residues. Losses at the gene ends were 5 bases for V and 8 bases for J; bases not matched to a gene: 9. CDR3 loop: CASSSTTGEDSPLHF. CDR3 nucleotides: TGTGCCAGTAGTTCTACAACAGGGGAGGATTCACCCCTCCACTTT.

The genes are TRBV27 and TRBJ1-5, with D uncertain. Germline CDR1 MNHEY, CDR2 SMNVEV (reference sequence). V lost 3 bases to trimming and J lost 4 bases, with 4 bases between them. This CDR3 comprises 12 residues. CDR3 sequence (DNA): TGTGCCAGCAGTTTCCAGAATCAGCCCCAGCATTTT. It encodes CASSFQNQPQHF.

The CDR3 reads CASSQVLAGGYEQYF. The CDR3 DNA follows: TGTGCCAGCAGCCAAGTTCTAGCGGGAGGCTACGAGCAGTACTTC. The rearrangement joins TRBV3-1 (or the pseudogene TRBV3-2) to TRBJ2-7; the match to TRBD2 covers 11 bases. Germline loops: CDR1 LGHDT, CDR2 YNNKEL (reference sequence). The CDR3 extends over 15 amino acids. V lost 1 base and J lost 3; bases outside the gene matches: 2.

The chain employs TRBV5-1 and TRBJ2-2; tentatively, D is TRBD1 (5 bases). Germline CDR1 SGHRS, CDR2 YFSETQ. The CDR3 totals 15 residues. Trimming cost V 2 bases and J 0 bases, with 8 bases left between them. CDR3 coding DNA: TGCGCCAGCAGCTTTAGGGGATCGAACACCGGGGAGCTGTTTTTT. Protein: CASSFRGSNTGELFF.

The chain recombines TRBV19 with TRBJ2-7, with 7 bases identical to TRBD1. The CDR3 extends over 15 amino acids. Looked up from germline, CDR1 is LNHDA and CDR2 is SQIVND (reference sequence). V lost 5 bases, J lost 3 bases, and 10 bases stayed unmatched. DNA of the CDR3: TGTGCCAGTAGTCCCCGGGACAGTGAGAGCTACGAGCAGTACTTC. This sequence encodes CASSPRDSESYEQYF.

This chain uses TRBV28 with TRBJ1-1, with D possibly TRBD1 on 5 matching bases. The V end lost 2 bases, the J end lost 1 base, and 14 bases lay between the germline ends. This CDR3 is 16 amino acids long. CDR1 MDHEN and CDR2 SYDVKM come from the germline V gene. The CDR3 DNA is TGTGCCAGCAGTTTAGGGCCGCCTAGGGGGAACACTGAAGCTTTCTTT. Translation: CASSLGPPRGNTEAFF. Variable domain in full (rest from reference TRBV28 and TRBJ1-1): DVKVTQSSRYLVKRTGEKVFLECVQDMDHENMFWYRQDPGLGLRLIYFSYDVKMKEKGDIPEGYSVSREKKERFSLILESASTNQTSMYLCASSLGPPRGNTEAFFGQGTRLTVV.

The CDR3 sequence: CASSPDWTGELFF. For the CDR3, the DNA is TGTGCCAGCAGCCCCGACTGGACCGGGGAGCTGTTTTTT. This chain uses TRBV3-1 (or the pseudogene TRBV3-2) with TRBJ2-2; D uncertain. The CDR3 has 13 amino acids. Per the germline V gene, CDR1 is LGHDT and CDR2 is YNNKEL (reference sequence). V lost 4 bases and J lost 5, with 8 bases in between.

The chain is built from TRBV19 and TRBJ2-2; 8 bases are shared with TRBD1. This CDR3 region has 14 residues. Germline V CDR1 and CDR2: LNHDA, SQIVND (reference sequence). V trimming: 7 bases; J trimming: 7 bases; junction bases outside the gene matches: 8. DNA of the CDR3: TGTGCCAGTACCCACAGGGGGTCGATCGGGGAGCTGTTTTTT. This codes for CASTHRGSIGELFF.

The chain couples TRBV5-1 to TRBJ2-2, with TRBD2 matching over 10 bases. J gave up 0 bases and V 0 bases, and 5 bases lay outside the gene matches. The CDR3 extends over 18 amino acids. Germline CDR1 is SGHRS and CDR2 is YFSETQ. The CDR3 sequence: CASSLVLAGDTNTGELFF. The CDR3 DNA sequence: TGCGCCAGCAGCTTGGTCCTAGCGGGAGATACGAACACCGGGGAGCTGTTTTTT.

As concerns this clone: A much larger clone lies a single base off, so this may be a read error. The sample carries other DNA sequences with the same CDR3. V gene TRBV5-6 combines with J gene TRBJ1-4; D may be TRBD1 (6 bases). Germline V gives CDR1 SGHDT, CDR2 YYEEEE. The V end lost 4 bases, the J end lost 7 bases, and 14 bases lay between the germline ends. The CDR3 has 14 residues. CDR3 nucleotides: TGTGCCAGCAGCGTACAGGGATTAGGTGAAAAACTGTTTTTT. Translation gives CASSVQGLGEKLFF. The whole variable domain, remainder taken from reference TRBV5-6 and TRBJ1-4, is DAGVTQSPTHLIKTRGQQVTLRCSPKSGHDTVSWYQQALGQGPQFIFQYYEEEERQRGNFPDRFSGHQFPNYSSELNVNALLLGDSALYLCASSVQGLGEKLFFGSGTQLSVL.

V is TRBV27 and J is TRBJ1-5; no reliable D call. The germline V and J ends were trimmed by 4 bases and 2 bases, with 15 bases remaining between them. Germline-derived CDR1 and CDR2 are MNHEY and SMNVEV (reference sequence). This CDR3 has 16 amino acids. The CDR3: CASSSTVPSGNQPQHF. Here the CDR3 DNA reads TGTGCCAGCAGTTCGACGGTCCCTAGTGGCAATCAGCCCCAGCATTTT.

The J gene is TRBJ1-2, the V gene TRBV28; 8 positions match TRBD1. This CDR3 comprises 14 residues. The ends lost 6 bases at V and 6 bases at J; junction bases unmatched: 9. The germline V gene has CDR1 MDHEN and CDR2 SYDVKM. The CDR3 region is CASSLKGQGHGYTF. The CDR3 DNA is TGTGCCAGCAGCCTGAAAGGACAGGGCCATGGCTACACCTTC.

The chain employs TRBV9 and TRBJ2-7, with no clear D. CDR3 size: 11 residues. Trimming cost V 3 bases and J 6 bases, with 7 bases left between them. Germline assignment: CDR1 SGDLS and CDR2 YYNGEE. Here the CDR3 DNA reads TGTGCCAGCAGCGCCGCAGGCGAGCAGTACTTC. The encoded protein is CASSAAGEQYF.

This clone is a singleton in its sample. The V gene is TRBV29-1, the J gene TRBJ2-7; possibly TRBD1 for D (6 bases). This CDR3 is 12 amino acids long. CDR1 is SQVTM, CDR2 ANQGSEA, per germline. V dropped 8 bases and J dropped 0 bases, with 11 bases sitting between them. CDR3 nucleotide sequence: TGCAGCTTTCAGACAGGCTCCTACGAGCAGTACTTC. Translating it yields CSFQTGSYEQYF.

This clone was seen only a few times. The CDR3 here is CASSESGGQAYEQYF. The DNA for the CDR3 is TGTGCCAGCAGCGAGAGCGGGGGGCAGGCCTACGAGCAGTACTTC. The chain links TRBV7-2 to TRBJ2-7; 9 bases match TRBD2. Germline V lookup: CDR1 SGHTA, CDR2 FQGNSA. This CDR3 comprises 15 residues. Unmatched junction bases numbered 7, after V lost 5 bases and J lost 2 bases.

The chain couples TRBV18 to TRBJ1-5; no definite D call. CDR1 and CDR2 from the germline V gene are KGHSH and LQKENI. Trimming stripped 6 bases from V and 2 bases from J, with 11 bases between. The CDR3 totals 14 residues. The CDR3 loop is CASSGEMGNQPQHF. CDR3 bases: TGTGCCAGCTCTGGAGAGATGGGCAATCAGCCCCAGCATTTT.

This clone was counted a single time. The chain joins TRBV3-1 (or the pseudogene TRBV3-2) to TRBJ2-1; TRBD2 agrees at 7 bases. CDR1 and CDR2 from the germline V gene are LGHDT and YNNKEL (reference sequence). This CDR3 has 17 amino acids. V lost 0 bases to trimming and J lost 4 bases; unmatched junction nucleotides: 9. CDR3 loop: CASSQDRWASGYNEQFF. CDR3 bases: TGTGCCAGCAGCCAAGATCGGTGGGCTAGCGGATACAATGAGCAGTTCTTC.

This chain joins TRBV19 and TRBJ2-1; TRBD2 aligns across 8 bases. Germline CDR1 LNHDA, CDR2 SQIVND (reference sequence). After removal of 5 bases from V and 4 bases from J, the junction contained 10 bases not matched to a gene. CDR3 length equals 16 residues. The CDR3, as DNA: TGTGCCAGTAGTCCCTCCCCTAGCGGGCGGTACAATGAGCAGTTCTTC. It yields the protein CASSPSPSGRYNEQFF.

This clone appeared a few times. This specimen includes other DNA sequences encoding the same CDR3. The chain carries TRBV28 and TRBJ1-2; no clear D gene. The germline V gene has CDR1 MDHEN and CDR2 SYDVKM. V shed 1 base and J shed 4 bases, with 4 bases lying between them. The CDR3 extends over 12 amino acids. Written as DNA, the CDR3 is TGTGCCAGCAGTTTATCAGGCTATGGCTACACCTTC. Its translation is CASSLSGYGYTF.

This clone was seen a few times. The genes are TRBV12-2 and TRBJ2-7; the table gives TRBD2 as D, unverified against the DNA. TRBV12-2 is a listed pseudogene. The CDR3 spans 18 residues. Here the CDR3 reads CASRLPPYRIYCSYEQYF. The CDR3 DNA follows: TGTGCAAGTCGCCTCCCTCCTTATAGAATATACTGCTCCTACGAGCAGTACTTC.

The J gene is TRBJ1-2, the V gene TRBV7-2, with 7 bases identical to TRBD1. V dropped 6 bases and J dropped 8; count of bases not matched to a gene: 12. From germline, CDR1 is SGHTA and CDR2 FQGNSA. This CDR3 has 14 amino acids. CDR3 loop: CASSSRQGTRGYTF. The CDR3 nucleotides are TGTGCCAGCAGTTCCCGACAGGGAACTCGCGGCTACACCTTC.

DNA for the CDR3: TGTGCCTGGAGTGTACGAGTCAGGGGGTCTGGAAACACCATATATTTT. Encoded protein: CAWSVRVRGSGNTIYF. The V call is TRBV30, the J call TRBJ1-3; 7 bases fit TRBD1. Germline V CDR1 and CDR2: GTSNPN, SVGIG (reference sequence). The CDR3 is made up of 16 amino acids. After removal of 0 bases from V and 1 base from J, the junction contained 6 bases not matched to a gene.

V gene TRBV5-1 combines with J gene TRBJ2-3; 9 bases are shared with TRBD1. The V and J ends lost 7 bases and 3 bases, in that order; junction bases with no gene match: 6. Germline V gene lookup returns CDR1 SGHRS and CDR2 YFSETQ. The CDR3 has 14 residues. The CDR3 DNA is TGCGCCAGCGGAGTCGGACAGGGGACAGATACGCAGTATTTT. It translates to CASGVGQGTDTQYF.

The J gene is TRBJ2-7, the V gene TRBV19, with D possibly TRBD1 on 5 matching bases. Trimming took 2 bases from V and 3 from J, leaving 8 bases between them. Looked up from germline, CDR1 is LNHDA and CDR2 is SQIVND (reference sequence). CDR3 length equals 13 residues. As DNA, the CDR3 is TGTGCCAGTAGTATAACAGGAGTCTACGAGCAGTACTTC. Its protein product is CASSITGVYEQYF. The complete variable domain, with remaining parts taken from reference TRBV19 and TRBJ2-7, reads DGGITQSPKYLFRKEGQNVTLSCEQNLNHDAMYWYRQDPGQGLRLIYYSQIVNDFQKGDIAEGYSVSREKKESFPLTVTSAQKNPTAFYLCASSITGVYEQYFGPGTRLTVT.

The V and J genes are TRBV3-1 (or the pseudogene TRBV3-2) and TRBJ2-1, with 7 bases fitting TRBD2. The germline CDR1 and CDR2 sequences are LGHDT and YNNKEL (reference sequence). This CDR3 contains 14 residues. Trimming at V came to 5 bases and at J to 10 bases, leaving 11 bases not matched to a gene. CDR3 nucleotides: TGTGCCAGCAGCGCTACTAGCGAGCTGACCGAGCAGTTCTTC. As protein: CASSATSELTEQFF.

The chain uses TRBV9 and TRBJ2-3, with 14 bases identical to TRBD2. The ends lost 4 bases at V and 3 bases at J; junction bases unmatched: 10. CDR3 length: 18 residues. Looked up from germline, CDR1 is SGDLS and CDR2 is YYNGEE. CDR3 in DNA: TGTGCCAGCAGCCCCGGGACTAGCGGGAGCCTGAGGACAGATACGCAGTATTTT. The encoded protein is CASSPGTSGSLRTDTQYF.

V is TRBV7-9 and J is TRBJ2-7; D uncertain. The germline CDR1 and CDR2 sequences are SEHNR and FQNEAQ (reference sequence). CDR3 length equals 14 residues. The V and J ends lost 2 bases and 5 bases respectively, with 13 bases between them. CDR3 amino acids: CASSLLTGSDEQYF. The CDR3, as DNA: TGTGCCAGCAGCTTATTGACGGGTTCTGACGAGCAGTACTTC.

The chain joins TRBV5-4 to TRBJ1-1, with D maybe TRBD1 (6 bases). Germline V gene lookup returns CDR1 SGHNT and CDR2 YYREEE (reference sequence). The CDR3 sequence is 15 residues long. The V end lost 3 bases, the J end lost 5 bases, and 17 bases lay between the germline ends. CDR3 amino acids: CASSSLTGQGTEAFF. In DNA, the CDR3 is TGTGCCAGCAGCTCCCTCACCGGCCAGGGGACTGAAGCTTTCTTT. The variable domain in full, with the rest retrieved from reference TRBV5-4 and TRBJ1-1, is ETGVTQSPTHLIKTRGQQVTLRCSSQSGHNTVSWYQQALGQGPQFIFQYYREEENGRGNFPPRFSGLQFPNYSSELNVNALELDDSALYLCASSSLTGQGTEAFFGQGTRLTVV.